Each of the 23 T cell receptor beta chains below was sequenced from the same sample in a study of CD8 T cells in Susac syndrome. After extraction with the RNeasy kit, roughly 0.5 to 1 ug of the RNA was reverse transcribed using random hexamers. TCRdb processed the immunoSEQ multiplex PCR reads anew with MiXCR; each CDR3 protein has one entry. The table lists about 130,000 distinct CDR3 sequences, roughly 94% of them singletons, with approximately 0.12% in the top ten. The sequenced material came from CD4+ T cells from PBMCs. All receptors come from a human donor with multiple sclerosis.

J is TRBJ2-3 and V is TRBV7-2, with D possibly being TRBD2 (6 bases). The length of the CDR3 is 17 residues. Looked up from germline, CDR1 is SGHTA and CDR2 is FQGNSA. Trimming stripped 1 base from V and 2 bases from J, with 16 bases between. This CDR3 reads CASSLEWVSGLTDTQYF. The CDR3 DNA follows: TGTGCCAGCAGCTTAGAGTGGGTTAGCGGACTCACAGATACGCAGTATTTT.

The rearrangement joins TRBV5-4 to TRBJ1-1; D possibly corresponds to TRBD1 (5 bases). The germline V gene encodes CDR1 SGHNT and CDR2 YYREEE (reference sequence). Between the trimmed V and J ends, which lost 4 bases and 4 bases, there was a span of 11 bases. CDR3 length equals 13 residues. The DNA for the CDR3 is TGTGCCAGCAGCGTAGCTGGGGGCACTGAAGCTTTCTTT. It codes for CASSVAGGTEAFF. The full variable domain, rest sourced from reference TRBV5-4 and TRBJ1-1, is ETGVTQSPTHLIKTRGQQVTLRCSSQSGHNTVSWYQQALGQGPQFIFQYYREEENGRGNFPPRFSGLQFPNYSSELNVNALELDDSALYLCASSVAGGTEAFFGQGTRLTVV.

The CDR3 loop is CASSQDRLYTQYF. In DNA, the CDR3 is TGTGCCAGCAGCCAAGATCGCTTGTATACGCAGTATTTT. The rearrangement links TRBV4-2 to TRBJ2-3; D gene ambiguous. The germline V and J ends were trimmed by 0 bases and 7 bases, with 8 bases remaining between them. Germline loops: CDR1 LGHNA, CDR2 YNFKEQ. The CDR3 totals 13 residues.

V and J are TRBV13 and TRBJ1-2, with unresolved D. V lost 0 bases to trimming and J lost 6 bases, with 8 bases between them. CDR1 and CDR2 (germline): PRHDT, FYEKMQ (reference sequence). This CDR3 has 13 amino acids. The CDR3 coding sequence is TGTGCCAGCAGCTTAGGAGGGATTAATGGCTACACCTTC. Translating gives CASSLGGINGYTF.

The rearrangement joins TRBV7-2 to TRBJ1-1; D unclear. V gave up 3 bases and J gave up 1 base, with 6 bases separating them. The CDR3 is 13 residues long. Germline V gene sequence: CDR1 SGHTA, CDR2 FQGNSA. DNA of the CDR3: TGTGCCAGCAGCTTCACAGAGAACACTGAAGCTTTCTTT. Translated, it gives CASSFTENTEAFF.

This chain links TRBV30 with TRBJ1-5, with D unclear. Germline CDR1 is GTSNPN and CDR2 is SVGIG (reference sequence). V dropped 0 bases and J dropped 4 bases, with 13 bases sitting between them. The CDR3 loop spans 15 amino acids. The CDR3 region is CAWSVRGGGNQPQHF. CDR3 in DNA: TGTGCCTGGAGTGTACGGGGAGGAGGGAATCAGCCCCAGCATTTT.

This clonotype occurred once. The chain is built from TRBV5-4 and TRBJ2-5; 9 bases map to TRBD1. The trim removed 4 bases at V and 4 bases at J, leaving 5 bases unmatched. CDR1 SGHNT and CDR2 YYREEE come from the germline V gene (reference sequence). The CDR3 covers 14 residues. The chain's CDR3 is CASSQQGAAETQYF. In DNA form, the CDR3 reads TGTGCCAGCAGCCAACAGGGGGCTGCAGAGACCCAGTACTTC.

This clonotype has only one observation. The V gene is TRBV5-4, the J gene TRBJ2-5; 14 bases are shared with TRBD2. From germline, CDR1 is SGHNT and CDR2 YYREEE (reference sequence). V was pared by 4 bases and J by 4 bases, with 6 bases of the junction left unmatched. The CDR3 extends over 16 amino acids. The CDR3 DNA reads as TGTGCCAGCAGCCCCGGGACTAGCGGGAGAAGAGAGACCCAGTACTTC. It translates to CASSPGTSGRRETQYF.

The V call is TRBV12-3 or TRBV12-4, the J call TRBJ1-1, with TRBD1 identical over 8 bases. This CDR3 contains 13 residues. The junction had 5 bases not matched to a gene; V was cut back by 7 bases and J by 4 bases. CDR3 nucleotide sequence: TGTGCCAGCATGACAGGGGTCGGCACTGAAGCTTTCTTT. This sequence encodes CASMTGVGTEAFF.

This clonotype was found a few times. The chain links TRBV14 to TRBJ2-2; D not certain. Per the germline V gene, CDR1 is SGHDN and CDR2 is FVKESK. This CDR3 has 14 residues. The V and J ends lost 0 bases and 1 base respectively, with 3 bases between them. Here the CDR3 DNA reads TGTGCCAGCAGCCAAGATTGGAACACCGGGGAGCTGTTTTTT. This codes for CASSQDWNTGELFF.

The V call is TRBV9, the J call TRBJ1-6, with TRBD1 as a possible D gene (5 bases). V was pared by 0 bases and J by 9 bases, with 13 bases between. The germline gives CDR1 SGDLS, CDR2 YYNGEE. This CDR3 is 15 amino acids long. CDR3 region: CASSVVGSGGSPLHF. CDR3 sequence (DNA): TGTGCCAGCAGCGTAGTGGGTTCCGGGGGTTCACCCCTCCACTTT.

This clonotype was observed once. The rearrangement joins TRBV12-3 or TRBV12-4 to TRBJ2-2; 7 bases align to TRBD2. This CDR3 region has 15 residues. Trimming at V came to 1 base and at J to 6 bases, leaving 5 bases not matched to a gene. The CDR3 nucleotides are TGTGCCAGCAGTTTAGTAGGCGGGAGCCCCGGGGAGCTGTTTTTT. This gives the protein CASSLVGGSPGELFF.

V and J are TRBV18 and TRBJ1-1, with TRBD1 identical over 7 bases. V shed 3 bases and J 4 bases; nucleotides not matched to a gene: 5. The CDR3 is 14 amino acids. The germline V gene has CDR1 KGHSH and CDR2 LQKENI. The DNA of the CDR3 is TGTGCCAGCTCACCTTTGACAGGGAGCACTGAAGCTTTCTTT. The encoded protein is CASSPLTGSTEAFF.

The chain combines TRBV6-1 with TRBJ1-1; D is unclear. The CDR3 loop spans 11 amino acids. Trimming removed 6 bases from V and 11 bases from J, with 13 bases in between. The germline V gene has CDR1 MNHNS and CDR2 SASEGT. In DNA form, the CDR3 reads TGTGCCAGCAGCGAGGGAGTTGAGGCTTTCTTT. Protein: CASSEGVEAFF.

The gene calls are TRBV5-6 and TRBJ2-1; D might be TRBD2 (5 bases). Per the germline V gene, CDR1 is SGHDT and CDR2 is YYEEEE. There are 16 residues in the CDR3. V lost 0 bases and J 0 bases, leaving 10 bases between the germline ends. In nucleotides, the CDR3 is TGTGCCAGCAGCTTGGGTAGCGCGAGCTCCTACAATGAGCAGTTCTTC. Protein product: CASSLGSASSYNEQFF.

The chain joins TRBV3-1 to TRBJ1-5; TRBD1 matches 10 bases. This CDR3 contains 16 residues. The germline V gene has CDR1 LGHDT and CDR2 YNNKEL (reference sequence). The ends lost 5 bases at V and 4 bases at J; junction bases unmatched: 8. CDR3 sequence: CASSKADRGPNQPQHF. The CDR3, as DNA: TGTGCCAGCAGCAAGGCCGACAGGGGGCCTAATCAGCCCCAGCATTTT.

The chain has TRBV7-2 and TRBJ1-5; D may be TRBD1 (5 bases). Germline V gene data show CDR1 as SGHTA and CDR2 as FQGNSA. The CDR3 spans 12 residues. V was clipped by 2 bases and J by 9 bases, with 8 bases between them. CDR3 amino acids: CASSLNGGPQHF. In DNA form, the CDR3 reads TGTGCCAGCAGCTTAAATGGGGGGCCCCAGCATTTT.

This chain uses TRBV2 with TRBJ1-3; D ambiguous. CDR3 length: 12 amino acids. V was pared by 5 bases and J by 7 bases, with 9 bases between. Germline V gene lookup returns CDR1 SNHLY and CDR2 FYNNEI. Here the CDR3 reads CASSFGRNTIYF. The CDR3 nucleotides read TGTGCCAGCAGTTTTGGCCGGAACACCATATATTTT.

The chain links TRBV6-4 to TRBJ2-4; TRBD2 might be the D (5 bases). CDR1 and CDR2 (germline): MRHNA, SNTAGT. The CDR3 has 13 amino acids. V was shortened by 3 bases and J by 13 bases, with 16 bases between the two germline ends. CDR3: CASSEGAGERQYF. CDR3 bases: TGTGCCAGCAGTGAGGGTGCGGGCGAGAGGCAGTACTTC.

This sequence joins TRBV5-4 and TRBJ1-4; TRBD1 might be the D (6 bases). The ends were cut back, 3 bases at V and 0 bases at J, with 15 bases in the middle. This CDR3 is built from 17 residues. The germline V gene encodes CDR1 SGHNT and CDR2 YYREEE (reference sequence). CDR3: CASSSGGQTATNEKLFF. Written as DNA, the CDR3 is TGTGCCAGCAGCTCGGGGGGCCAAACTGCAACTAATGAAAAACTGTTTTTT.

V usage is TRBV30 and J usage is TRBJ1-5; D possibly corresponds to TRBD1 (5 bases). Trimming left V 1 base short and J 5 bases short, with 9 bases between. CDR1 and CDR2 from the germline V gene are GTSNPN and SVGIG (reference sequence). The CDR3 runs 13 residues. The CDR3 DNA follows: TGTGCCTGGAGTGGGGACCGGGATCAGCCCCAGCATTTT. Translation gives CAWSGDRDQPQHF. The variable domain in full, completed from reference TRBV30 and TRBJ1-5, reads SQTIHQWPATLVQPVGSPLSLECTVEGTSNPNLYWYRQAAGRGLQLLFYSVGIGQISSEVPQNLSASRPQDRQFILSSKKLLLSDSGFYLCAWSGDRDQPQHFGDGTRLSIL.

This chain connects TRBV5-1 to TRBJ2-7; perhaps TRBD1 as D (5 bases). The germline CDR1 and CDR2 sequences are SGHRS and YFSETQ. V gave up 3 bases and J gave up 3 bases, with 22 bases separating them. The CDR3 has 17 residues. CDR3 in amino acids: CASSSRQGQFGLYEQYF. CDR3 DNA sequence: TGCGCCAGCAGCTCTCGTCAGGGCCAGTTCGGCCTCTACGAGCAGTACTTC.

The genes are TRBV12-3 or TRBV12-4 and TRBJ1-1; no firm D call. The CDR3 loop spans 11 amino acids. The V end lost 6 bases, the J end lost 5 bases, and 7 bases lay between the germline ends. The CDR3 DNA reads TGTGCCAGCAGAACGTCGACTGAAGCTTTCTTT. Protein: CASRTSTEAFF.